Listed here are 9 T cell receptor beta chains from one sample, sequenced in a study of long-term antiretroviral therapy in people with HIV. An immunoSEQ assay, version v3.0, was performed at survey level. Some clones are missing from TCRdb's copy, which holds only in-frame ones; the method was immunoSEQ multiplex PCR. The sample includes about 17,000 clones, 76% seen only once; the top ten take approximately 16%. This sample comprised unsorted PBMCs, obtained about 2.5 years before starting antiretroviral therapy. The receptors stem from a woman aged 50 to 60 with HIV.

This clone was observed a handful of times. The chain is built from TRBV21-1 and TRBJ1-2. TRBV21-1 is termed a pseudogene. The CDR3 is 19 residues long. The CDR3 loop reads CASSSPISLMRWGERGYTF. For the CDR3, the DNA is TGTGCCAGCAGCTCTCCTATATCGTTAATGAGGTGGGGAGAAAGAGGCTACACCTTC.

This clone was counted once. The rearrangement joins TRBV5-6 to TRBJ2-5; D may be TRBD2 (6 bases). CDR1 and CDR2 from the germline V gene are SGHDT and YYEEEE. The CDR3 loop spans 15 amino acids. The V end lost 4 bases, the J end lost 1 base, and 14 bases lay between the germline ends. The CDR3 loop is CASSGGGDFQETQYF. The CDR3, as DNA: TGTGCCAGCAGCGGGGGTGGGGACTTCCAAGAGACCCAGTACTTC.

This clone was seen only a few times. The CDR3 DNA sequence: TGCGCCAGCAGCTTGTCCCTCTATGAAGAGCAGTACGTC. As protein: CASSLSLYEEQYV. The chain combines TRBV5-1 with TRBJ2-7; D remains unclear. The germline V gene encodes CDR1 SGHRS and CDR2 YFSETQ. This CDR3 contains 13 residues. The ends were cut back, 1 base at V and 7 bases at J, with 12 bases in the middle.

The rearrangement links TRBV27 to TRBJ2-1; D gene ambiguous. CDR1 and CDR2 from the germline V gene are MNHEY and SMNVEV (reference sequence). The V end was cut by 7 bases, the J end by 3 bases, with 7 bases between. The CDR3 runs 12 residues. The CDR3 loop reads CASNDIYNEQFF. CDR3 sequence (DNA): TGTGCCAGCAACGACATCTACAATGAGCAGTTCTTC.

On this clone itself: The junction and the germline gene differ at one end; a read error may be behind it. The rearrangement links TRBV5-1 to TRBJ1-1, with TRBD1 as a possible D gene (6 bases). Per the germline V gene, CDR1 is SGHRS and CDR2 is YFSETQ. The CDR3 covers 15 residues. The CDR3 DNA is TGCGCCAGCACCTTGGGGCAGGGGTGGGACACTGAAGCTTTCTTT. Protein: CASTLGQGWDTEAFF.

The CDR3 is CASSYGDIYNSPLHF. CDR3 in DNA: TGTGCCAGCAGTTATGGGGACATTTATAATTCACCCCTCCACTTT. The J gene is TRBJ1-6, the V gene TRBV6-6; weak D call: TRBD1 (6 bases). V lost 3 bases and J 4 bases, leaving 10 bases between the germline ends. There are 15 residues in the CDR3. Per the germline V gene, CDR1 is MNHNY and CDR2 is SVGAGI (reference sequence).

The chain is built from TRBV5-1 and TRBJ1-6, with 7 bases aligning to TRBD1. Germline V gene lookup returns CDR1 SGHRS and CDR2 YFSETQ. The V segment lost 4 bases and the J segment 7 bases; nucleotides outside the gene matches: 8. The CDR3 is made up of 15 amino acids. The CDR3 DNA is TGCGCCAGCAGCCCAGAGACAGGGACGAATTCACCCCTCCACTTT. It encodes CASSPETGTNSPLHF.

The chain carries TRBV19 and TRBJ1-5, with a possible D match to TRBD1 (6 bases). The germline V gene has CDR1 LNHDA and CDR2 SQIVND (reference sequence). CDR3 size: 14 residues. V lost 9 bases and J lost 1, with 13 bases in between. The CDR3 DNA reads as TGTGCCAGCGAGACACAGGGAAGCAATCAGCCCCAGCATTTT. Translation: CASETQGSNQPQHF.

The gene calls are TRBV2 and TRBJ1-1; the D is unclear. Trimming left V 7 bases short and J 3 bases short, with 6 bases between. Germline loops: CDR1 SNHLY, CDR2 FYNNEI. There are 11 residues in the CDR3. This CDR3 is CASKDHTEAFF. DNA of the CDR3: TGTGCCAGCAAAGACCACACTGAAGCTTTCTTT.